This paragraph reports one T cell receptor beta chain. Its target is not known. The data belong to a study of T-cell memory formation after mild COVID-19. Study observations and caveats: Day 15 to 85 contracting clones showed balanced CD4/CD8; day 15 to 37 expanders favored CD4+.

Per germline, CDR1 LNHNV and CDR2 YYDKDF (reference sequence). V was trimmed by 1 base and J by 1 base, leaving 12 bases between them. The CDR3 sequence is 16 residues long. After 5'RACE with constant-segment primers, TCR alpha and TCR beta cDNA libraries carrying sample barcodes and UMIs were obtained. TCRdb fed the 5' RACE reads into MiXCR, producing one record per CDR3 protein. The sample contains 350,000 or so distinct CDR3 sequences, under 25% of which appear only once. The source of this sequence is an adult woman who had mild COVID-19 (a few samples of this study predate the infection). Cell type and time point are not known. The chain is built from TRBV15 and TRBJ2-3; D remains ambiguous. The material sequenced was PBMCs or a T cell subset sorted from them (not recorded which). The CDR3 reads CATSRGTGQGTDTQYF. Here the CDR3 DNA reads TGTGCCACCAGCAGAGGAACGGGCCAGGGCACAGATACGCAGTATTTT.